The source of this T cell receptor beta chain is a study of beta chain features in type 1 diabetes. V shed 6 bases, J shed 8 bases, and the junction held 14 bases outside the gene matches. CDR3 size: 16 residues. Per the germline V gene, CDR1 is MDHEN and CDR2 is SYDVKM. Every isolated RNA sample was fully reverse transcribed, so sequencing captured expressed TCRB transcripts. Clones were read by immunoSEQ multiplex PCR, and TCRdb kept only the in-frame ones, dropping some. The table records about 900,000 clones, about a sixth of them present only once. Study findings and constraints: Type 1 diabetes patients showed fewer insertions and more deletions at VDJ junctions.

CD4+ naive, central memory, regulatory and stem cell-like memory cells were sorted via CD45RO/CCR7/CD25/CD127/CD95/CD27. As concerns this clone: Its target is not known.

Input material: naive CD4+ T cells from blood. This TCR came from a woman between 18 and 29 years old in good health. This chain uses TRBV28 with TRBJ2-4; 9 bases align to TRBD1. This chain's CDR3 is CASSYTTGGKRDIQYF. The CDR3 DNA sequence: TGTGCCAGCAGCTATACAACAGGGGGCAAGAGAGACATTCAGTACTTC.